Listed here are 25 T cell receptor beta chains from one sample, sequenced in a study of cytomegalovirus exposure and HLA in healthy donors. This PCR relied on a set of 60 Vbeta primers and 13 Jbeta primers. The table came from immunoSEQ multiplex PCR; TCRdb's copy has only in-frame clones and leaves some out. The sample has 60,000 or so clones; roughly 77% are singletons. Sequenced material: PBMCs. All receptors come from a woman aged 40-49 years in good health and CMV-seropositive.

The chain has TRBV7-2 and TRBJ1-2, with D perhaps matching TRBD1 (6 bases). The V and J ends lost 3 bases and 7 bases respectively, with 15 bases between them. The CDR3 contains 14 residues. The germline V gene has CDR1 SGHTA and CDR2 FQGNSA. Here the CDR3 reads CASSFGGREVGYTF. CDR3 bases: TGTGCCAGCAGCTTTGGGGGGCGGGAGGTTGGCTACACCTTC.

This chain uses TRBV7-8 with TRBJ1-3; possible D gene TRBD1, 5 bases. The germline CDR1 and CDR2 sequences are SGHVS and FQNEAQ. Trimming cost V 10 bases and J 0 bases, with 19 bases left between them. The CDR3 contains 16 residues. The CDR3, as DNA: TGTGCCACCGCTAGTGGGGCTTCTTTCTCTGGAAACACCATATATTTT. Its protein is CATASGASFSGNTIYF.

The chain joins TRBV19 to TRBJ1-2; D is possibly TRBD1 (5 bases). Trimming removed 7 bases at V and 6 bases at J, with 24 bases between. CDR3 size: 16 residues. CDR1 and CDR2 from the germline V gene are LNHDA and SQIVND (reference sequence). The CDR3 is CASKSLTKEGNNGYTF. As DNA, the CDR3 is TGTGCCAGTAAGAGCCTAACAAAGGAGGGGAACAATGGCTACACCTTC.

The V call is TRBV5-6, the J call TRBJ2-7; D unclear. Trimming left V 4 bases short and J 0 bases short, with 11 bases between. This CDR3 spans 14 amino acids. Germline V gene data show CDR1 as SGHDT and CDR2 as YYEEEE. The CDR3 nucleotides read TGTGCCAGCAGCCTACCCCTGAGCTCCTACGAGCAGTACTTC. It translates to CASSLPLSSYEQYF.

The chain links TRBV5-1 to TRBJ2-1; tentative D call: TRBD1 (6 bases). This CDR3 comprises 13 residues. The V end lost 4 bases, the J end lost 9 bases, and 14 bases lay between the germline ends. Germline CDR1 is SGHRS and CDR2 is YFSETQ. The CDR3 nucleotides read TGCGCCAGCAGCGAATGGACAGCTAGTGAGCAGTTCTTC. Amino acids: CASSEWTASEQFF.

The chain links TRBV5-1 to TRBJ2-1, with TRBD2 identical over 9 bases. Trimming at V came to 2 bases and at J to 6 bases, leaving 15 bases not matched to a gene. The CDR3 has 18 residues. The V gene's germline CDR1 is SGHRS and CDR2 YFSETQ. In DNA, the CDR3 is TGCGCCAGCAGCTTAATCCCAACGGGCGGGGGGGCCCCCAATGAGCAGTTCTTC. Its protein is CASSLIPTGGGAPNEQFF.

This sequence joins TRBV6-5 and TRBJ1-5, with TRBD1 matching 7 bases. The germline V gene encodes CDR1 MNHEY and CDR2 SVGAGI. The CDR3 has 14 residues. Trimming cost V 6 bases and J 2 bases; bases outside gene matches: 4. CDR3 nucleotide sequence: TGTGCCAGCAGCCACGACAGGGGCAATCAGCCCCAGCATTTT. Its protein is CASSHDRGNQPQHF.

The rearrangement links TRBV2 to TRBJ1-6; 12 bases line up with TRBD1. From germline, CDR1 is SNHLY and CDR2 FYNNEI. Germline trimming cut 4 bases from V and 9 bases from J; bases unmatched to any gene: 1. The CDR3 has 14 amino acids. CDR3 bases: TGTGCCAGCAGTGCGGGACAGGGGGCTTCACCCCTCCACTTT. Its protein product is CASSAGQGASPLHF.

The chain uses TRBV6-5 and TRBJ1-4; 8 bases match TRBD1. Germline CDR1 MNHEY, CDR2 SVGAGI. CDR3 size: 15 residues. Trimming removed 1 base from V and 10 bases from J; junction bases left unmatched: 8. The CDR3 loop is CASSYFDRGRGKLFF. The CDR3 region has the DNA TGTGCCAGCAGTTACTTTGACAGGGGTAGAGGAAAACTGTTTTTT.

The chain recombines TRBV7-9 with TRBJ1-4, with 10 bases lining up with TRBD1. This CDR3 contains 15 residues. Unmatched junction bases numbered 8, after V lost 5 bases and J lost 8 bases. The germline CDR1 and CDR2 sequences are SEHNR and FQNEAQ (reference sequence). Here the CDR3 reads CASSPVTGGVEKLFF. Here the CDR3 DNA reads TGTGCCAGCAGCCCCGTGACAGGGGGCGTCGAAAAACTGTTTTTT.

This clone has just one count. This chain uses TRBV7-9 with TRBJ2-2; 8 bases map to TRBD1. The CDR3 has 17 residues. The V and J ends lost 6 bases and 3 bases, in that order; junction bases with no gene match: 12. The germline CDR1 and CDR2 sequences are SEHNR and FQNEAQ (reference sequence). Written as DNA, the CDR3 is TGTGCCAGCAGTTGGTTGCTGGCAGGGGGCCACACCGGGGAGCTGTTTTTT. This gives the protein CASSWLLAGGHTGELFF.

This clone came up a few times. V usage is TRBV5-1 and J usage is TRBJ1-4; D is undetermined. Trimming pared 0 bases from V and 2 bases from J, leaving 8 bases between. Germline V CDR1 and CDR2: SGHRS, YFSETQ. This CDR3 is built from 15 residues. The CDR3: CASSLDGRTNEKLFF. The CDR3, as DNA: TGCGCCAGCAGCTTGGACGGGAGGACTAATGAAAAACTGTTTTTT.

The chain links TRBV27 to TRBJ2-7; 8 nucleotides line up with TRBD1. The V gene's germline CDR1 is MNHEY and CDR2 SMNVEV (reference sequence). The CDR3 totals 16 residues. J was trimmed by 2 bases and V by 3 bases; bases with no gene match: 9. The chain's CDR3 is CASSFYGQDRAYEQYF. The CDR3 DNA follows: TGTGCCAGCAGTTTCTACGGACAGGACAGGGCCTACGAGCAGTACTTC.

The V and J genes are TRBV6-6 and TRBJ2-7, with D maybe TRBD2 (6 bases). Trimming removed 6 bases from V and 6 bases from J, with 9 bases in between. The CDR3 consists of 11 residues. Germline CDR1 is MNHNY and CDR2 is SVGAGI (reference sequence). The CDR3 here is CASSRGSEQYF. The CDR3 region has the DNA TGTGCCAGCAGCCGGGGGTCCGAGCAGTACTTC.

The chain combines TRBV18 with TRBJ2-3, with a weak D call TRBD1 (5 bases). CDR3 length: 15 amino acids. V was trimmed by 6 bases and J by 4 bases, leaving 17 bases between them. Germline V lookup: CDR1 KGHSH, CDR2 LQKENI. The CDR3 DNA is TGTGCCAGCTCTCCCACAGGTTCTAGTTCAGATACGCAGTATTTT. It specifies CASSPTGSSSDTQYF.

The chain carries TRBV7-8 and TRBJ2-1, with D perhaps TRBD1 (7 bases). The CDR3 has 14 amino acids. CDR1 and CDR2 from the germline V gene are SGHVS and FQNEAQ. V gave up 6 bases and J gave up 12 bases, with 21 bases separating them. CDR3 sequence (DNA): TGTGCCAGCAGACAAACAGGGGACCACGGGGGGCAGTTCTTC. It encodes CASRQTGDHGGQFF.

This chain uses TRBV5-1 with TRBJ1-2; 8 bases align to TRBD1. CDR1 SGHRS and CDR2 YFSETQ come from the germline V gene. Trimming cost V 4 bases and J 8 bases; bases outside gene matches: 13. CDR3 length equals 15 residues. The CDR3, as DNA: TGCGCCAGCAGCGCCACAAGACAGGGGTTTGGCGGCTACACCTTC. Translating it yields CASSATRQGFGGYTF.

The rearrangement uses TRBV27 and TRBJ2-7; TRBD2 might be the D (6 bases). Looked up from germline, CDR1 is MNHEY and CDR2 is SMNVEV (reference sequence). This CDR3 region has 13 residues. With 6 bases removed from V and 7 bases from J, the gap between germline ends came to 16 bases. DNA for the CDR3: TGTGCCAGCAGCTGGACCCGGGAGTGGGAGCAGTACTTC. This translates into CASSWTREWEQYF.

The V gene is TRBV7-9, the J gene TRBJ1-1; D is unclear. CDR1 and CDR2 from the germline V gene are SEHNR and FQNEAQ (reference sequence). V shed 5 bases and J shed 1 base, with 8 bases lying between them. CDR3 length: 13 residues. The CDR3 reads CASSDGRNTEAFF. The CDR3, as DNA: TGTGCCAGCAGCGATGGCAGGAACACTGAAGCTTTCTTT.

The V gene is TRBV19, the J gene TRBJ2-2, with a weak D call TRBD1 (6 bases). CDR1 and CDR2 (germline): LNHDA, SQIVND (reference sequence). V was shortened by 4 bases and J by 0 bases, with 21 bases between the two germline ends. The CDR3 is made up of 19 amino acids. The CDR3 spells CASSTPRPTGLANTGELFF. The CDR3, as DNA: TGTGCCAGTAGTACCCCCCGACCCACAGGGCTTGCGAACACCGGGGAGCTGTTTTTT.

In DNA form, the CDR3 reads TGTGCCAGTGACAGGGCCACGGGGGAGCAGTACTTC. Translating it yields CASDRATGEQYF. This chain connects TRBV6-1 to TRBJ2-7; 7 bases are shared with TRBD1. Losses at the gene ends were 9 bases for V and 7 bases for J; bases not matched to a gene: 9. Germline CDR1 and CDR2: MNHNS and SASEGT. The CDR3 consists of 12 residues.

V gene TRBV18 combines with J gene TRBJ2-2; TRBD2 might be the D (5 bases). CDR1 and CDR2 (germline): KGHSH, LQKENI. The CDR3 contains 13 residues. V lost 4 bases and J lost 10, with 13 bases in between. CDR3 DNA: TGTGCCAGCTCACGTAACAGCGGTGAGGAGCTGTTTTTT. Translating gives CASSRNSGEELFF.

Note on this clone: One junction end disagrees with the germline gene, perhaps due to a read error. The CDR3 reads CASSPRDRDNEQLF. DNA of the CDR3: TGTGCCAGCAGCCCCCGGGACAGAGACAATGAGCAGCTCTTC. V is TRBV5-4 and J is TRBJ2-1; 7 bases are a match to TRBD1. The CDR3 length is 14 residues. The germline CDR1 and CDR2 sequences are SGHNT and YYREEE (reference sequence).

CDR3 sequence reads: CATSRDRSGGTGELFF. The CDR3 nucleotides read TGTGCCACCAGCAGAGATCGGAGTGGGGGGACCGGGGAGCTGTTTTTT. The gene calls are TRBV15 and TRBJ2-2; possibly TRBD2 for D (6 bases). Trimming took 0 bases from V and 5 from J, leaving 13 bases between them. Germline CDR1 and CDR2: LNHNV and YYDKDF (reference sequence). CDR3 size: 16 residues.

This chain uses TRBV7-9 with TRBJ1-4; D is perhaps TRBD1 (5 bases). Trimming removed 5 bases at V and 8 bases at J, with 15 bases between. The length of the CDR3 is 14 residues. Germline V gives CDR1 SEHNR, CDR2 FQNEAQ (reference sequence). The CDR3 nucleotides read TGTGCCAGCAGCGGGGGGAGCAGAGAGGAAAAACTGTTTTTT. Its protein product is CASSGGSREEKLFF.